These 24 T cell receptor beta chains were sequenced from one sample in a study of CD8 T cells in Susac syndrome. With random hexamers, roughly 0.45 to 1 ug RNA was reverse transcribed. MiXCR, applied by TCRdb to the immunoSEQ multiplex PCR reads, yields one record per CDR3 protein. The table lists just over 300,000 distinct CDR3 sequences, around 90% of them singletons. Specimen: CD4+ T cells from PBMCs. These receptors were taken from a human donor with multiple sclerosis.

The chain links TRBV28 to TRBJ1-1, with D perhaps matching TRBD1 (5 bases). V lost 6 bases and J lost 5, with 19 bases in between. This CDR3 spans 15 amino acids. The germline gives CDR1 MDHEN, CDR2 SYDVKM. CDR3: CASSPPGGGRTEAFF. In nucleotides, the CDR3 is TGTGCCAGCAGCCCGCCGGGGGGGGGAAGAACTGAAGCTTTCTTT.

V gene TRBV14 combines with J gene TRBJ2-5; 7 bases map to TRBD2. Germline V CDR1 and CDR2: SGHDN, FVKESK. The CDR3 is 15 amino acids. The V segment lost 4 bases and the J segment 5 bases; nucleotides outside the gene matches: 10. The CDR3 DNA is TGTGCCAGCAGCCTGGGACTAACCGAGGAGGAGACCCAGTACTTC. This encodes CASSLGLTEEETQYF. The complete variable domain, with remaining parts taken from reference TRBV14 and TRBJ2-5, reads EAGVTQFPSHSVIEKGQTVTLRCDPISGHDNLYWYRRVMGKEIKFLLHFVKESKQDESGMPNNRFLAERTGGTYSTLKVQPAELEDSGVYFCASSLGLTEEETQYFGPGTRLLVL.

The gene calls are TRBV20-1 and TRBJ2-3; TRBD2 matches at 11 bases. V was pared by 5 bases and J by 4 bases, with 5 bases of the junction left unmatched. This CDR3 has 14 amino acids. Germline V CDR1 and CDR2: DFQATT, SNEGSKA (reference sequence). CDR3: CSAFTSGSSDTQYF. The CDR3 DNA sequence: TGCAGTGCTTTCACTAGCGGGAGCTCAGATACGCAGTATTTT.

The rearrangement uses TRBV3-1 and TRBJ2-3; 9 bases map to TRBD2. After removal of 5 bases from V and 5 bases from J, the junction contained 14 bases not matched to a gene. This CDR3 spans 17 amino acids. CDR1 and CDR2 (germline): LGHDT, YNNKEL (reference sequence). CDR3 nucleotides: TGTGCCAGCAGCTCCTATACCAGATTAGCGGGAGTAGATACGCAGTATTTT. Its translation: CASSSYTRLAGVDTQYF.

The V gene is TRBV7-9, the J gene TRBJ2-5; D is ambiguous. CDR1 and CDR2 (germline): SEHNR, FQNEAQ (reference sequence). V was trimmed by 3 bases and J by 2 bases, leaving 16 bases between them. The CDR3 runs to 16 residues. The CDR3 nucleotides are TGTGCCAGCAGCTTGTTTGCTGGACGGAAGCAAGAGACCCAGTACTTC. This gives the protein CASSLFAGRKQETQYF.

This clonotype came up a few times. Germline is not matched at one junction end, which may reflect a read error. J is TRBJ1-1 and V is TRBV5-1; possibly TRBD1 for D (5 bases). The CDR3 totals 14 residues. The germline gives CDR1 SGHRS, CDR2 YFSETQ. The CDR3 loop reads CASSLSGANTEAFF. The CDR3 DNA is TGTGCCAGCAGCTTATCCGGGGCGAACACTGAAGCTTTCTTT.

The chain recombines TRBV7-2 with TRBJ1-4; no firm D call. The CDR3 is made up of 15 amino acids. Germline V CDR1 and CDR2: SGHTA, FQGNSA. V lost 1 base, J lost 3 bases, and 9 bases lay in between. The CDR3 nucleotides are TGTGCCAGCAGCTTAGTAGTCGGCCCTAATGAAAAACTGTTTTTT. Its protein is CASSLVVGPNEKLFF.

The CDR3 here is CASSPTGTFDEQFF. For the CDR3, the DNA is TGTGCCAGCTCACCAACCGGGACATTCGATGAGCAGTTCTTC. This rearrangement joins TRBV18 to TRBJ2-1; a weak D match, TRBD1 (6 bases). Germline V gene data show CDR1 as KGHSH and CDR2 as LQKENI. The ends were cut back, 2 bases at V and 8 bases at J, with 13 bases in the middle. The CDR3 is 14 residues long.

CDR3 sequence (DNA): TGTGCCAGCAGCCAAGCCTCGCGGGGGGTCTCCTACGAGCAGTACTTC. Protein sequence: CASSQASRGVSYEQYF. The rearrangement joins TRBV14 to TRBJ2-7; 8 bases line up with TRBD2. The germline V gene encodes CDR1 SGHDN and CDR2 FVKESK. The CDR3 consists of 16 residues. With V trimmed by 1 base and J by 0 bases, 5 bases remained unmatched.

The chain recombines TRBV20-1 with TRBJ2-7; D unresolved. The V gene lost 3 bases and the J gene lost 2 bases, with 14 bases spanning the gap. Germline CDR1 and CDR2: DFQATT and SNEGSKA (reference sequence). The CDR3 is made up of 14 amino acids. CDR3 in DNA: TGCAGTGCTAGCCGGACCCAAATACCCTACGAGCAGTACTTC. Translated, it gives CSASRTQIPYEQYF.

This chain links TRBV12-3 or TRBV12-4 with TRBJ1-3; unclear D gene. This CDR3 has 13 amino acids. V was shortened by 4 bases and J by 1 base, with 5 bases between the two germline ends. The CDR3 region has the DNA TGTGCCAGCAGTTCTTTTTCTGGAAACACCATATATTTT. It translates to CASSSFSGNTIYF.

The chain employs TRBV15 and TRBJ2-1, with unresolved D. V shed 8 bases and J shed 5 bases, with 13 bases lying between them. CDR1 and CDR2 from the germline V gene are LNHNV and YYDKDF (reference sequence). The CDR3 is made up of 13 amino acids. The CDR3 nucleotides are TGTGCCACCGAGGTGTCTAGTCACAATGAGCAGTTCTTC. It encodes CATEVSSHNEQFF.

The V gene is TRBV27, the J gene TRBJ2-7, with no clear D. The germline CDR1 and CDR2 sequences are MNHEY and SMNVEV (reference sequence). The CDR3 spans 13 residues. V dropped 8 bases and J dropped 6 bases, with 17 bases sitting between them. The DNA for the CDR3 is TGTGCCAGCGTTGGCCAGGCCCCGAGCGAGCAGTACTTC. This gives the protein CASVGQAPSEQYF.

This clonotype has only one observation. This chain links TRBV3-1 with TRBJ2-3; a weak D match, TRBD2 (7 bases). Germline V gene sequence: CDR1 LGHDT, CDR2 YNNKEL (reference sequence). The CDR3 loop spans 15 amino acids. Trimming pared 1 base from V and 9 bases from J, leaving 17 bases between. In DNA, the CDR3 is TGTGCCAGCAGCCAAGGCCAGCGGGAAGACAGGACGCAGTATTTT. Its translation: CASSQGQREDRTQYF.

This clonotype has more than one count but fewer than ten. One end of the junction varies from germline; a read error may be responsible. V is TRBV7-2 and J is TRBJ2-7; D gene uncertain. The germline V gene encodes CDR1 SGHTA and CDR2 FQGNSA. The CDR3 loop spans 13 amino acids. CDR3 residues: CASSLEVFYEQYF. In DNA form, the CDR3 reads TGTGCCAGCAGTTTAGAGGTCTTCTACGAGCAGTACTTC.

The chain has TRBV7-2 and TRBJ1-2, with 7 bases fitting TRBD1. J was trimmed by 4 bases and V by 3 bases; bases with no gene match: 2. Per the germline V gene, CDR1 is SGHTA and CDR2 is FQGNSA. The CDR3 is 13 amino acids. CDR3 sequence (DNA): TGTGCCAGCAGCTTTGACAGGGCCTATGGCTACACCTTC. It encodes CASSFDRAYGYTF.

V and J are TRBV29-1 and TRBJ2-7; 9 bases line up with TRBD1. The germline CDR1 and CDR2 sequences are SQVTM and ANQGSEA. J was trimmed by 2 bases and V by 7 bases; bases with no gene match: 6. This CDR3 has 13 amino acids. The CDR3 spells CSARGQGPYEQYF. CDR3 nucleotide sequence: TGCAGCGCCAGGGGACAGGGCCCCTACGAGCAGTACTTC.

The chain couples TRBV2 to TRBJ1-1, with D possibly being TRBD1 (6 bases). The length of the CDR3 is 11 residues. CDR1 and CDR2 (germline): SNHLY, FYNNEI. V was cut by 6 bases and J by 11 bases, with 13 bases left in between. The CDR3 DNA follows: TGTGCCAGCAGGGAACAGGGTATGGCTTTCTTT. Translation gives CASREQGMAFF.

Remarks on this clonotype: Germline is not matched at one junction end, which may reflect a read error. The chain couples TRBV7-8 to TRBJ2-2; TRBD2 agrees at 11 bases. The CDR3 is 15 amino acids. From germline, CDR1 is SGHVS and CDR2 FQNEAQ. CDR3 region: CASRLAGGLAGELFF. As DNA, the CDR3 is TGTGCCAGCAGATTAGCGGGAGGGTTAGCCGGGGAGCTGTTTTTT.

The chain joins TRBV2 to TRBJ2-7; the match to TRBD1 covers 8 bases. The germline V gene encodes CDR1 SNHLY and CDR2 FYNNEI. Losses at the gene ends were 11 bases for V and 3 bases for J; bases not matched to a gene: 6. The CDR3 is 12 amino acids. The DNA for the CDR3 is TGTGCCGGTGGTGGACAGGGCTACGAGCAGTACTTC. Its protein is CAGGGQGYEQYF.

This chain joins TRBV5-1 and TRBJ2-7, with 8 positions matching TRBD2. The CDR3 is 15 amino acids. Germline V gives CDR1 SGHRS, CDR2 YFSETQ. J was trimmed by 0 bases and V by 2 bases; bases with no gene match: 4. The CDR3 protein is CASSFGGARSYEQYF. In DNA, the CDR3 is TGCGCCAGCAGCTTCGGGGGGGCCCGCTCCTACGAGCAGTACTTC.

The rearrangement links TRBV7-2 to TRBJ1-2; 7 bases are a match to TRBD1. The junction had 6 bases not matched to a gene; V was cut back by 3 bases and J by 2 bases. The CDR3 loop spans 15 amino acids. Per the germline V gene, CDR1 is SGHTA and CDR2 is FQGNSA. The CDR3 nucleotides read TGTGCCAGCAGCTTCGGGGACAGAAGAAACTATGGCTACACCTTC. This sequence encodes CASSFGDRRNYGYTF.

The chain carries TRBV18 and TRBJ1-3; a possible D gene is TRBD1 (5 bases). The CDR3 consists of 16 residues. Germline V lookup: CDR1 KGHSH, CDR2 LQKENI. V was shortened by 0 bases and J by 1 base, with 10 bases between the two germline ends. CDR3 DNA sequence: TGTGCCAGCTCACCACCCTACAGGACATCTGGAAACACCATATATTTT. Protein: CASSPPYRTSGNTIYF.

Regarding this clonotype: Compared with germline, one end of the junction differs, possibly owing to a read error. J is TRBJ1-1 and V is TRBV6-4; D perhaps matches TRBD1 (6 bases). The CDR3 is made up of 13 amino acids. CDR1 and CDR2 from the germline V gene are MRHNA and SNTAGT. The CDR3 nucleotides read TGTACCAGCAGTGTTTCAGGGGACACTGAAGCTTTCTTT. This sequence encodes CTSSVSGDTEAFF.